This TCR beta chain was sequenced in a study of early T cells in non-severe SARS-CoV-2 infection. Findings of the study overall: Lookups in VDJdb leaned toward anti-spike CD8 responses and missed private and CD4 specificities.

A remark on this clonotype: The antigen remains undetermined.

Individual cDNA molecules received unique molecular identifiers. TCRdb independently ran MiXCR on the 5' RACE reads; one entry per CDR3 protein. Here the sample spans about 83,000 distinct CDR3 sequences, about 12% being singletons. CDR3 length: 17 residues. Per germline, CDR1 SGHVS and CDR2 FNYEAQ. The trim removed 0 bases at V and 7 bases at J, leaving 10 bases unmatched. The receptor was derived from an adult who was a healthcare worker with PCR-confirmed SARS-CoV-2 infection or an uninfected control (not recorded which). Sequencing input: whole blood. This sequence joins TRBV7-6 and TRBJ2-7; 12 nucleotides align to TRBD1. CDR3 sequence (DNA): TGTGCCAGCAGCTTAGCGCTCCCGGGACAGGGGGCCTGGGAGCAGTACTTC. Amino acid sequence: CASSLALPGQGAWEQYF.